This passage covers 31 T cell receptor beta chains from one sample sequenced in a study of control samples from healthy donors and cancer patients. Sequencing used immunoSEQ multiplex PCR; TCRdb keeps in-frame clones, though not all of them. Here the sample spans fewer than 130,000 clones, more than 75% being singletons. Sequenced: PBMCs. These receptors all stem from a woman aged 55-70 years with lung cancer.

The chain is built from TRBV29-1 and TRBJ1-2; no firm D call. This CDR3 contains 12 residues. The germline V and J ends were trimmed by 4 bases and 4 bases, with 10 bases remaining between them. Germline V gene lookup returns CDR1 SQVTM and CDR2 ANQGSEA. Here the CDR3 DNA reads TGCAGCGTTGGAGGTGGAGCCTATGGCTACACCTTC. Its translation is CSVGGGAYGYTF.

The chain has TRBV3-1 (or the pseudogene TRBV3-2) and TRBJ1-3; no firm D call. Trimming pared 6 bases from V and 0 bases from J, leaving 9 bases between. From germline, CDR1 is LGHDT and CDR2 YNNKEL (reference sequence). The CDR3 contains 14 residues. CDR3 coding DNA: TGTGCCAGCAGACGAGACATCTCTGGAAACACCATATATTTT. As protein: CASRRDISGNTIYF.

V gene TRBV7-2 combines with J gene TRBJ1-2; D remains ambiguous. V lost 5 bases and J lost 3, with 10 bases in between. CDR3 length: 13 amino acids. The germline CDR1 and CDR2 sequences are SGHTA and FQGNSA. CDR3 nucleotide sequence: TGTGCCAGCAGCCCCCGACTAGACTATGGCTACACCTTC. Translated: CASSPRLDYGYTF.

The CDR3 region has the DNA TGTGCCAGCAGTGATGAAGTGAATAAAGAGACCCAGTACTTC. Translation gives CASSDEVNKETQYF. The chain uses TRBV2 and TRBJ2-5; D gene ambiguous. Trimming pared 3 bases from V and 3 bases from J, leaving 11 bases between. CDR3 size: 14 residues. Germline-derived CDR1 and CDR2 are SNHLY and FYNNEI. The variable domain in full, completed from reference TRBV2 and TRBJ2-5, reads EPEVTQTPSHQVTQMGQEVILRCVPISNHLYFYWYRQILGQKVEFLVSFYNNEISEKSEIFDDQFSVERPDGSNFTLKIRSTKLEDSAMYFCASSDEVNKETQYFGPGTRLLVL.

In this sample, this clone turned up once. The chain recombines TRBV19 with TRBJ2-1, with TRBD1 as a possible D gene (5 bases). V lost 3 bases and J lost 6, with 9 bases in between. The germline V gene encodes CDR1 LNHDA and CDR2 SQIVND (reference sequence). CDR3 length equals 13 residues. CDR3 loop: CASSMGQGNEQFF. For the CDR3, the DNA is TGTGCCAGTAGTATGGGTCAGGGCAATGAGCAGTTCTTC.

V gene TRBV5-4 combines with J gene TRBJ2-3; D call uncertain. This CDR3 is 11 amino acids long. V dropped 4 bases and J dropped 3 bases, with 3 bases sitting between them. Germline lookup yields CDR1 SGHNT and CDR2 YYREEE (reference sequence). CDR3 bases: TGTGCCAGCAGCCAAACAGATACGCAGTATTTT. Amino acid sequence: CASSQTDTQYF.

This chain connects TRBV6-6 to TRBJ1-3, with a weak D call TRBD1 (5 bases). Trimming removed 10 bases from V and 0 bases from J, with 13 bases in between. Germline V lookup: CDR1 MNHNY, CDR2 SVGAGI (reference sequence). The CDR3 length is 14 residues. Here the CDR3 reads CAITGAASGNTIYF. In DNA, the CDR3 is TGTGCCATCACCGGGGCAGCCTCTGGAAACACCATATATTTT.

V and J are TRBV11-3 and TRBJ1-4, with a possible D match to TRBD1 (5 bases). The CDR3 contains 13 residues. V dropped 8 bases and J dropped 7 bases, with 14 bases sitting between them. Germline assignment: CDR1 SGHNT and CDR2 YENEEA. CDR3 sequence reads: CASSAGSVEKLFF. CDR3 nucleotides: TGTGCCAGCTCGGCAGGGAGTGTTGAAAAACTGTTTTTT. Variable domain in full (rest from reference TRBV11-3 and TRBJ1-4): EAGVVQSPRYKIIEKKQPVAFWCNPISGHNTLYWYLQNLGQGPELLIRYENEEAVDDSQLPKDRFSAERLKGVDSTLKIQPAELGDSAVYLCASSAGSVEKLFFGSGTQLSVL.

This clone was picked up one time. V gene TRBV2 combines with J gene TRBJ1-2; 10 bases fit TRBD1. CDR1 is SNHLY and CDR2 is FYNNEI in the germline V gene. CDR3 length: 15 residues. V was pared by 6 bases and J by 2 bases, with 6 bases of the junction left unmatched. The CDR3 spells CASRLPGQGNYGYTF. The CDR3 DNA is TGTGCCAGCAGACTACCGGGACAGGGGAACTATGGCTACACCTTC.

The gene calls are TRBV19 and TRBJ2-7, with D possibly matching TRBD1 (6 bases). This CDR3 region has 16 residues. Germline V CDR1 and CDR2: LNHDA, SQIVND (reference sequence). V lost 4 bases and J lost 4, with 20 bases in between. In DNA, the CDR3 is TGTGCCAGTAGTACAAGGGGCGAGACAGGAGATTACGAGCAGTACTTC. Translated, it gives CASSTRGETGDYEQYF.

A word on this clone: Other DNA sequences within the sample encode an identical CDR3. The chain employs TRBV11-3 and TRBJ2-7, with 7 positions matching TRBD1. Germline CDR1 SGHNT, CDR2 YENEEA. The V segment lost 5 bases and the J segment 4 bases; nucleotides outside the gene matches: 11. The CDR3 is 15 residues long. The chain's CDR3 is CASSLGVQGKYEQYF. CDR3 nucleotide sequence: TGTGCCAGCAGCCTAGGGGTACAGGGGAAGTACGAGCAGTACTTC.

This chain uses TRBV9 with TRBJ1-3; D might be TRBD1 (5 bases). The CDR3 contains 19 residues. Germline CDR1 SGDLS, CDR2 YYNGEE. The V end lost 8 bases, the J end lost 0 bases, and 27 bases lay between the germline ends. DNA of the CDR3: TGTGCCAGTCTGATAGTGGGGCCCCTGGGGTCGAGCTCTGGAAACACCATATATTTT. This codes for CASLIVGPLGSSSGNTIYF.

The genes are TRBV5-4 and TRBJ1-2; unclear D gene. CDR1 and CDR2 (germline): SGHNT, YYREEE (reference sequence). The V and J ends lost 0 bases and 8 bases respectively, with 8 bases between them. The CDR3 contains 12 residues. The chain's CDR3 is CASSLDSLGYTF. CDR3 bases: TGTGCCAGCAGCTTGGACAGTTTAGGCTACACCTTC.

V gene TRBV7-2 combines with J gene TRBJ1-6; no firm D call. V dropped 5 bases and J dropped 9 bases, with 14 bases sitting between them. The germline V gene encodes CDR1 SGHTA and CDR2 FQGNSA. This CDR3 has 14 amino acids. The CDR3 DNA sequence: TGTGCCAGCAGCCCGGGATCTAGGACTTCACCCCTCCACTTT. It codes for CASSPGSRTSPLHF. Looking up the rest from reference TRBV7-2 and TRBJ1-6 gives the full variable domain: GAGVSQSPSNKVTEKGKDVELRCDPISGHTALYWYRQSLGQGLEFLIYFQGNSAPDKSGLPSDRFSAERTGGSVSTLTIQRTQQEDSAVYLCASSPGSRTSPLHFGNGTRLTVT.

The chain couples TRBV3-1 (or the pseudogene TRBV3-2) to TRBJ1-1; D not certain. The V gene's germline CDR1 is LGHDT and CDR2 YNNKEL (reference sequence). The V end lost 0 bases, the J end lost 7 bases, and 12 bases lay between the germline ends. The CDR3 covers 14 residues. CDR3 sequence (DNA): TGTGCCAGCAGCCAAGAATGGTGGGCTGATGAAGCTTTCTTT. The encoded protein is CASSQEWWADEAFF.

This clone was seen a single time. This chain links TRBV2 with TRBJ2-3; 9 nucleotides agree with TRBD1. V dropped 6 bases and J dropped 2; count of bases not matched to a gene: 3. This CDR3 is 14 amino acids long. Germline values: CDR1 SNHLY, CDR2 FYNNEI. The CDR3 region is CASRGQGTTDTQYF. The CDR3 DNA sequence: TGTGCCAGCAGGGGACAGGGCACCACAGATACGCAGTATTTT.

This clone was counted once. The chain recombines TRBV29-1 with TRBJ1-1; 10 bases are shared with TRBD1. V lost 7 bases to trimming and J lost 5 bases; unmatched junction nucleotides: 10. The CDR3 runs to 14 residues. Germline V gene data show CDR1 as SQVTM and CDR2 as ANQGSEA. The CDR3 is CSARQGAIKTEAFF. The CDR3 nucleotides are TGCAGCGCTAGACAGGGGGCGATTAAAACTGAAGCTTTCTTT.

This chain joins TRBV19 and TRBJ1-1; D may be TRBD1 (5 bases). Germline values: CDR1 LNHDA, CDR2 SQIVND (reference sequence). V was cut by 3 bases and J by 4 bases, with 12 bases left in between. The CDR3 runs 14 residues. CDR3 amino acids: CASSIGAQATEAFF. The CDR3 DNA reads TGTGCCAGTAGTATCGGGGCGCAGGCCACTGAAGCTTTCTTT.

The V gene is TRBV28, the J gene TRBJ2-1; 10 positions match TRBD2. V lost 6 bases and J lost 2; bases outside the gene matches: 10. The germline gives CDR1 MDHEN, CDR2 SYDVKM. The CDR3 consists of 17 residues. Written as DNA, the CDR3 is TGTGCCAGCAGCCGGCCGAGTAGCGGGAGGACCTACAATGAGCAGTTCTTC. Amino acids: CASSRPSSGRTYNEQFF.

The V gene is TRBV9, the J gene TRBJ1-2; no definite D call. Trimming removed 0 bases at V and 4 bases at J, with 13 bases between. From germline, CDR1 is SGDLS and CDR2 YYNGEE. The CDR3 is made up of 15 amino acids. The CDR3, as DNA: TGTGCCAGCAGCGTAGAGGCAGCCCCAACCTATGGCTACACCTTC. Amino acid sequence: CASSVEAAPTYGYTF.

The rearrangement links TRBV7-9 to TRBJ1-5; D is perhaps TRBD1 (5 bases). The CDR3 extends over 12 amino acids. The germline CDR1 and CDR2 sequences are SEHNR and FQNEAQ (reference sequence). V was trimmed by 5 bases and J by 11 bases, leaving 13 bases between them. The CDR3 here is CASSAHGGAQHF. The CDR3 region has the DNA TGTGCCAGCAGCGCCCATGGGGGGGCCCAGCATTTT.

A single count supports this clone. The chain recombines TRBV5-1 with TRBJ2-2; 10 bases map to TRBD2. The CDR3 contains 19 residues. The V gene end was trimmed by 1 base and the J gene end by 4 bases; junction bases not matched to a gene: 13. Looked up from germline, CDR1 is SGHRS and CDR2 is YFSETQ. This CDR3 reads CASSLRLAGDFSGTGELFF. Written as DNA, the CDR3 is TGCGCCAGCAGCTTGAGGCTAGCGGGAGATTTTAGTGGCACCGGGGAGCTGTTTTTT.

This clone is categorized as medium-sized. The CDR3 bases are TGTGCCAGCAGTTTTTCGACAGCCTATGGCTACACCTTC. Its translation: CASSFSTAYGYTF. The chain is built from TRBV12-3 or TRBV12-4 and TRBJ1-2; perhaps TRBD1 as D (5 bases). V shed 3 bases and J shed 4 bases, with 9 bases lying between them. The CDR3 covers 13 residues.

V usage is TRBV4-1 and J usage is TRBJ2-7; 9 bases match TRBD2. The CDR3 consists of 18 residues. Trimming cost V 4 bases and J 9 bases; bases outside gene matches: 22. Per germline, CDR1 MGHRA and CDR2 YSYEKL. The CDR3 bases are TGCGCCAGCAGCCCTCCCCCGGGGGGACTAGCCCTCCCTCAGGGGCAGTACTTC. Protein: CASSPPPGGLALPQGQYF.

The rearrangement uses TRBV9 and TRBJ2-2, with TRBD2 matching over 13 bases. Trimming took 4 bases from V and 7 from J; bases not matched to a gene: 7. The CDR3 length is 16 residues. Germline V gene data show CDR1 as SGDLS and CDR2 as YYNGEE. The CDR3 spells CASSPGLAGAVGELFF. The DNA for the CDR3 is TGTGCCAGCAGCCCAGGACTAGCGGGAGCGGTCGGGGAGCTGTTTTTT.

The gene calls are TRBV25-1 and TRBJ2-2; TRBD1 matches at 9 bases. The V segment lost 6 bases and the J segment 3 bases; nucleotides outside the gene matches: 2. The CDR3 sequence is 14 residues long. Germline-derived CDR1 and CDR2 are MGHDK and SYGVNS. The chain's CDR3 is CASRGTGYTGELFF. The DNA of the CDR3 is TGTGCCAGCAGGGGGACAGGGTACACCGGGGAGCTGTTTTTT.

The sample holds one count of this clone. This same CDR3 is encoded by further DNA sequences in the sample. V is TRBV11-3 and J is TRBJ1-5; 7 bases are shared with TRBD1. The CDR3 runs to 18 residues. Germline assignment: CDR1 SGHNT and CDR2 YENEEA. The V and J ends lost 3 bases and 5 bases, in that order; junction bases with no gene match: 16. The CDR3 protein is CASSFPRRGRQGYQPQHF. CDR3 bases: TGTGCCAGCAGCTTTCCCCGAAGGGGTCGACAGGGTTATCAGCCCCAGCATTTT.

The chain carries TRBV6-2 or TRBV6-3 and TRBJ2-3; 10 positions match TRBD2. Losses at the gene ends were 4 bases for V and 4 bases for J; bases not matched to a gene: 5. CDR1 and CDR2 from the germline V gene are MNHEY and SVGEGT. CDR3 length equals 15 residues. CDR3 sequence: CASSSGLAVPDTQYF. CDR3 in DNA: TGTGCCAGCAGTTCCGGACTAGCGGTTCCAGATACGCAGTATTTT.

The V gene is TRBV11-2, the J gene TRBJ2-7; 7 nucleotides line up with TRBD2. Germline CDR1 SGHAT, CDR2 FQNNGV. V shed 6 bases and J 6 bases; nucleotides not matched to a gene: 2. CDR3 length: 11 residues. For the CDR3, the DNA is TGTGCCAGCAGTACGGGGGGCGAGCAGTACTTC. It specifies CASSTGGEQYF. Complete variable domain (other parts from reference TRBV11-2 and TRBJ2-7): EAGVAQSPRYKIIEKRQSVAFWCNPISGHATLYWYQQILGQGPKLLIQFQNNGVVDDSQLPKDRFSAERLKGVDSTLKIQPAKLEDSAVYLCASSTGGEQYFGPGTRLTVT.

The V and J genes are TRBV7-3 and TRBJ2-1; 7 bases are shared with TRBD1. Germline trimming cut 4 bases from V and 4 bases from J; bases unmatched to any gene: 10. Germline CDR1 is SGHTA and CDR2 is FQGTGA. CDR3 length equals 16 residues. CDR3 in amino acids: CASSSTVQTGYNEQFF. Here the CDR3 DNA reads TGTGCCAGCAGCTCCACTGTCCAGACAGGGTACAATGAGCAGTTCTTC.

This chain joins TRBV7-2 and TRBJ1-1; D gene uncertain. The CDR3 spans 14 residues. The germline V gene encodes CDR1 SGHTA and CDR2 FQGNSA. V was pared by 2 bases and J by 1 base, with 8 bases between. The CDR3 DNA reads TGTGCCAGCAGCTTATCTCAAGGGAACACTGAAGCTTTCTTT. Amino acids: CASSLSQGNTEAFF.